Listed below are T cell receptor beta chains from one sample, sequenced in a study of T cells in Graves' hyperthyroidism and ophthalmopathy. TCRdb recomputed calls from the multiplex PCR reads with MiXCR, one row per CDR3 protein. The sample has under 300,000 distinct CDR3 sequences; about 20% are singletons. Sequenced: blood. The receptors derive from a man younger than 45 with Graves' ophthalmopathy. Both conserved end residues are part of each CDR3. Each record gives: V gene, J gene, clone size, D gene, CDR3 DNA, CDR3 protein. A D gene is named only where the DNA matches it firmly. Not every row has a clone size; where given, it reads once, few, many or a size class.

>TRBV5-1|TRBJ2-1|many|-
TGCGCCAGCAGCTTGCTCAGGGGCGCGGTCTACAATGAGCAGTTCTTC
CASSLLRGAVYNEQFF
>TRBV12-3/TRBV12-4|TRBJ2-2|many|TRBD2
TGTGCCAGCAGTTTTCGGAGCGGGGGTTACGCGAACACCGGGGAGCTGTTTTTT
CASSFRSGGYANTGELFF
>TRBV5-1|TRBJ2-1|-|-
TGCGCCAGCAGCTTGGGAGGCCCTAGGAATGAGCAGTTCTTC
CASSLGGPRNEQFF
>TRBV12-3/TRBV12-4|TRBJ2-3|many|TRBD1
TGTGCCAGCAGGTCCAGGGGGGATACGCAGTATTTT
CASRSRGDTQYF
>TRBV20-1|TRBJ2-7|many|-
TGCAGTGCTCTTACGACAGGCTCCTACGAGCAGTACTTC
CSALTTGSYEQYF
>TRBV6-1|TRBJ2-2|few|-
TGTGCCAGCAGCCGACATGGCGGGGAGCTGTTTTTT
CASSRHGGELFF
>TRBV18|TRBJ1-2|many|-
TGTGCCAGCTCACGGGACGGAGTAAACTATGGCTACACCTTC
CASSRDGVNYGYTF
>TRBV12-3/TRBV12-4|TRBJ1-2|few|-
TGTGCCAGCAGCAAACGGGCCGGCGACCTCTATGGCTACACCTTC
CASSKRAGDLYGYTF
>TRBV20-1|TRBJ1-1|many|TRBD1
TGCAGTGCACCCGGACAGGGGGCGAGGACTGAAGCTTTCTTT
CSAPGQGARTEAFF
>TRBV7-2|TRBJ2-3|-|-
TGTGCCAGCAGTTCCCTCGGGGGATCAGATACGCAGTATTTT
CASSSLGGSDTQYF
>TRBV3-1|TRBJ1-2|-|-
TGTGCCAGCAGCCCTTATGGGGGTCGCAGCTATGGCTACACCTTC
CASSPYGGRSYGYTF
>TRBV28|TRBJ1-5|-|-
TGTGCCAGCAGTTTAGATTGGGGGGAGTATCAGCCCCAGCATTTT
CASSLDWGEYQPQHF
>TRBV6-1|TRBJ1-2|-|TRBD1
TGTGCCAGCAGTACCCAGACAGGGAGGTATGGCTACACCTTC
CASSTQTGRYGYTF
>TRBV28|TRBJ2-1|many|TRBD2
TGTGCCAGCAGTTTACTAGCGGGAGGGACCAAGGGCAATGAGCAGTTCTTC
CASSLLAGGTKGNEQFF